What follows are 27 T cell receptor beta chains derived from one specimen sequenced in a study of CXCR3-negative and CXCR3-positive naive CD8 T cells. Researchers prepared the TRB cDNA libraries using 5' RACE with UMI labels. TCRdb reanalyzed the 5' RACE reads, giving one entry per CDR3 protein sequence and no DNA. In all, the sample yields fewer than 50,000 distinct CDR3 sequences. The source material was naive CXCR3- CD8+ T cells from blood. Specified subset: CD45RO-CCR7+CD27+CD95- naive CD8+ T cells lacking CXCR3 (TNR3-). These receptors originate from a human donor in good health. Some clones in this sample may be carry-over from other donors' samples.

This chain connects TRBV28 to TRBJ2-1; the TCRdb D gene call, TRBD2, has no DNA to confirm it. Germline V gene sequence: CDR1 MDHEN, CDR2 SYDVKM. This CDR3 is built from 14 residues. This CDR3 is CASGGDRRLQEQFF. Combining the CDR3 with reference TRBV28 and TRBJ2-1 gives the whole variable domain DVKVTQSSRYLVKRTGEKVFLECVQDMDHENMFWYRQDPGLGLRLIYFSYDVKMKEKGDIPEGYSVSREKKERFSLILESASTNQTSMYLCASGGDRRLQEQFFGPGTRLTVL.

In terms of frequency, this clonotype is medium-sized. This chain links TRBV28 with TRBJ2-2; TCRdb calls TRBD2, which cannot be checked without DNA. Germline V lookup: CDR1 MDHEN, CDR2 SYDVKM. This CDR3 spans 14 amino acids. Here the CDR3 reads CASSYTSASGELFF. Variable domain in full (rest from reference TRBV28 and TRBJ2-2): DVKVTQSSRYLVKRTGEKVFLECVQDMDHENMFWYRQDPGLGLRLIYFSYDVKMKEKGDIPEGYSVSREKKERFSLILESASTNQTSMYLCASSYTSASGELFFGEGSRLTVL.

The J gene is TRBJ1-2, the V gene TRBV7-9; there is no DNA to check the TCRdb D call of TRBD1. The length of the CDR3 is 13 residues. Germline V lookup: CDR1 SEHNR, CDR2 FQNEAQ (reference sequence). Here the CDR3 reads CASSSDRGVGYTF. The full variable domain, in which reference TRBV7-9 and TRBJ1-2 provide the parts outside the CDR3, is DTGVSQNPRHKITKRGQNVTFRCDPISEHNRLYWYRQTLGQGPEFLTYFQNEAQLEKSRLLSDRFSAERPKGSFSTLEIQRTEQGDSAMYLCASSSDRGVGYTFGSGTRLTVV.

The J gene is TRBJ2-5, the V gene TRBV7-6; TCRdb outputs TRBD2, but without DNA this stays unchecked. Germline V gene data show CDR1 as SGHVS and CDR2 as FNYEAQ. The CDR3 runs 15 residues. CDR3 sequence: CASSSLLAGEETQYF. The whole variable domain, filled in from reference TRBV7-6 and TRBJ2-5, reads GAGVSQSPRYKVTKRGQDVALRCDPISGHVSLYWYRQALGQGPEFLTYFNYEAQQDKSGLPNDRFSAERPEGSISTLTIQRTEQRDSAMYRCASSSLLAGEETQYFGPGTRLLVL.

The V gene is TRBV27, the J gene TRBJ2-7; TCRdb's D gene call, TRBD1, goes unchecked for lack of DNA. Germline V gene data show CDR1 as MNHEY and CDR2 as SMNVEV (reference sequence). CDR3 length equals 13 residues. The CDR3 region is CASRIGTGAEQYF.

CDR3 in amino acids: CASSLATPEGAIYEQYF. This chain joins TRBV7-8 and TRBJ2-7; TCRdb reports TRBD1, a call that lacks DNA to check it against. CDR1 and CDR2 (germline): SGHVS, FQNEAQ. The CDR3 is 17 residues long.

The rearrangement joins TRBV6-4 to TRBJ1-1; lacking DNA, the TRBD1 call made by TCRdb goes unchecked. The length of the CDR3 is 16 residues. Looked up from germline, CDR1 is MRHNA and CDR2 is SNTAGT. CDR3 in amino acids: CASSPEPWDAWDEAFF.

The chain recombines TRBV5-1 with TRBJ2-3; TCRdb outputs TRBD2, but without DNA this stays unchecked. This CDR3 comprises 16 residues. CDR1 and CDR2 (germline): SGHRS, YFSETQ. The CDR3 spells CASSPLAGGRPDTQYF.

The chain couples TRBV4-3 to TRBJ2-7. The CDR3 totals 15 residues. Germline CDR1 is LGHNA and CDR2 is YSLEER. The CDR3 region is CASSQYLEESTGQYF.

This chain links TRBV6-6 with TRBJ2-7; TCRdb reports TRBD2, a call that lacks DNA to check it against. In germline, CDR1 is MNHNY, CDR2 SVGAGI (reference sequence). CDR3 length equals 14 residues. CDR3 loop: CASKLAGDSYEQYF.

This sequence joins TRBV10-3 and TRBJ2-1; TCRdb's D call, TRBD1, is unchecked because there is no DNA. The length of the CDR3 is 12 residues. CDR1 and CDR2 from the germline V gene are ENHRY and SYGVKD. CDR3: CAITGTGNEQFF.

The V gene is TRBV27, the J gene TRBJ2-4. There are 14 residues in the CDR3. From germline, CDR1 is MNHEY and CDR2 SMNVEV (reference sequence). The CDR3 loop is CASSSDAAKNIQYF.

CDR3 in amino acids: CASSLSGMGLYEQYF. This chain connects TRBV5-6 to TRBJ2-7. Germline V gene sequence: CDR1 SGHDT, CDR2 YYEEEE. CDR3 length: 15 residues.

V usage is TRBV15 and J usage is TRBJ2-1; lacking DNA, the TRBD1 call made by TCRdb goes unchecked. Germline assignment: CDR1 LNHNV and CDR2 YYDKDF (reference sequence). This CDR3 is built from 13 residues. CDR3 sequence: CATSGQTYNEQFF.

The genes are TRBV12-5 and TRBJ2-7. Germline lookup yields CDR1 LGHNT and CDR2 FRNRAP. The CDR3 runs to 12 residues. CDR3 in amino acids: CASAPSSYEQYF.

The chain has TRBV4-1 and TRBJ2-5. The CDR3 extends over 14 amino acids. Looked up from germline, CDR1 is MGHRA and CDR2 is YSYEKL. Here the CDR3 reads CASSQDATQETQYF.

This rearrangement joins TRBV12-3 or TRBV12-4 to TRBJ2-6; TCRdb lists TRBD1, though no DNA is available to test this call. The CDR3 is 14 amino acids. The CDR3 spells CASRYRAGANVLTF.

The chain carries TRBV27 and TRBJ1-6. Germline V gives CDR1 MNHEY, CDR2 SMNVEV (reference sequence). CDR3 length: 15 residues. CDR3 amino acids: CASSSYSSYNSPLHF.

The chain uses TRBV12-3 or TRBV12-4 and TRBJ2-5; without DNA, the TCRdb call of TRBD1 cannot be checked. The CDR3 covers 14 residues. This CDR3 is CASSSTRAQETQYF.

The CDR3 spells CASGGLAGTNTGELFF. The chain joins TRBV6-2 or TRBV6-3 to TRBJ2-2; without DNA, the TCRdb call of TRBD2 cannot be checked. This CDR3 is 16 amino acids long. Germline V gene sequence: CDR1 MNHEY, CDR2 SVGEGT.

V usage is TRBV11-2 and J usage is TRBJ2-4. Germline V gives CDR1 SGHAT, CDR2 FQNNGV. CDR3 length equals 14 residues. Here the CDR3 reads CASTSPETKNIQYF.

CDR3 sequence: CASSLAETQYF. The J gene is TRBJ2-5, the V gene TRBV5-4. Germline CDR1 is SGHNT and CDR2 is YYREEE (reference sequence). The CDR3 contains 11 residues.

V is TRBV4-1 and J is TRBJ2-7. Germline assignment: CDR1 MGHRA and CDR2 YSYEKL. The CDR3 contains 16 residues. CDR3 sequence reads: CASSQDHQVSSYEQYF.

This chain links TRBV27 with TRBJ2-1; TCRdb's D call of TRBD1 is untestable without DNA. The CDR3 is 14 residues long. Germline values: CDR1 MNHEY, CDR2 SMNVEV (reference sequence). CDR3: CASSSGGIYNEQFF.

This chain links TRBV20-1 with TRBJ2-7; as DNA is missing, the TRBD1 call by TCRdb cannot be tested. This CDR3 is built from 14 residues. From germline, CDR1 is DFQATT and CDR2 SNEGSKA (reference sequence). CDR3 region: CSASMQGRGYEQYF.

The V call is TRBV3-1, the J call TRBJ2-7. Germline loops: CDR1 LGHDT, CDR2 YNNKEL (reference sequence). This CDR3 comprises 13 residues. CDR3 amino acids: CASSQGIAYEQYF.

The CDR3 protein is CASSLVPHYGYTF. This chain joins TRBV7-9 and TRBJ1-2; TCRdb outputs TRBD1, but without DNA this stays unchecked. CDR3 size: 13 residues. Per germline, CDR1 SEHNR and CDR2 FQNEAQ (reference sequence).